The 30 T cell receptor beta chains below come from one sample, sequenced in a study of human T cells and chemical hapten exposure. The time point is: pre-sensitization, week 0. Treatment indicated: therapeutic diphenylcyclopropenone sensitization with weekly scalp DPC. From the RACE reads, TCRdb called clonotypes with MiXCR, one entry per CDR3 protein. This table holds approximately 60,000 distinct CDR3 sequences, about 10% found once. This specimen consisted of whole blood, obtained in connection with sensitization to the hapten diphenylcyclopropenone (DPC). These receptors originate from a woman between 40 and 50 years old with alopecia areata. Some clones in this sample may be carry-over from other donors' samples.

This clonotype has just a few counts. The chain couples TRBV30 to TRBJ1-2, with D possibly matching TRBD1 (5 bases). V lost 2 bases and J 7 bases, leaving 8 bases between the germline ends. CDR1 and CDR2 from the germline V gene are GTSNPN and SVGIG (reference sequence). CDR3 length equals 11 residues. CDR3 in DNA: TGTGCCTGGAGTCCGGGGGTTGGCTACACCTTC. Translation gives CAWSPGVGYTF.

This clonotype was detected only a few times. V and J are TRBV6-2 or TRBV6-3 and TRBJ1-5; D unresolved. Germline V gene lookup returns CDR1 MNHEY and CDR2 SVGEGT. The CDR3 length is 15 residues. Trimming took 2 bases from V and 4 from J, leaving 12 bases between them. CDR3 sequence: CASSYTLAVNQPQHF. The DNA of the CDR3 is TGTGCCAGCAGTTACACCCTCGCAGTTAATCAGCCCCAGCATTTT.

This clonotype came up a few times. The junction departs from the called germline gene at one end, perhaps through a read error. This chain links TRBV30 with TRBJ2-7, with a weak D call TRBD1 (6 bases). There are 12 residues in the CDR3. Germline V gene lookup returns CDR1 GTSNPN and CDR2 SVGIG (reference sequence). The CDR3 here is CAWRPRTDIRQF. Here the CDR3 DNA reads TGTGCCTGGAGACCTCGGACAGATATTCGTCAGTTC.

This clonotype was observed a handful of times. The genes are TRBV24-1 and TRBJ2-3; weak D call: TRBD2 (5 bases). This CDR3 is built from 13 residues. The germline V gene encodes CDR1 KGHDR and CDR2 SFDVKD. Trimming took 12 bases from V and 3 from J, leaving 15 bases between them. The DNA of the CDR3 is TGTGCCGTTCGGACCCCGGGGACAGATACGCAGTATTTT. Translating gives CAVRTPGTDTQYF.

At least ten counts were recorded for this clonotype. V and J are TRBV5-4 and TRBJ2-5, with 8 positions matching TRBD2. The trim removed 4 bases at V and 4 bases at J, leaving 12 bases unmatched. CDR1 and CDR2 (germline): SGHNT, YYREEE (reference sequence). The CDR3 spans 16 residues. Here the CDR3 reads CASSPRSGSNRETQYF. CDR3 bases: TGTGCCAGCAGCCCACGGAGCGGGAGTAATCGAGAGACCCAGTACTTC. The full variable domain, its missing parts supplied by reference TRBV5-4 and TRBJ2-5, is ETGVTQSPTHLIKTRGQQVTLRCSSQSGHNTVSWYQQALGQGPQFIFQYYREEENGRGNFPPRFSGLQFPNYSSELNVNALELDDSALYLCASSPRSGSNRETQYFGPGTRLLVL.

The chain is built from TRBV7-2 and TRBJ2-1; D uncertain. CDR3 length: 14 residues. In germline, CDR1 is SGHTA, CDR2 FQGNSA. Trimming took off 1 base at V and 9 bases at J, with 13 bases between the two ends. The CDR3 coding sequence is TGTGCCAGCAGCTTAGTTGACGGTAACAGTGAGCAGTTCTTC. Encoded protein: CASSLVDGNSEQFF. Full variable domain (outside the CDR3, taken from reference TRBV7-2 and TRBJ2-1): GAGVSQSPSNKVTEKGKDVELRCDPISGHTALYWYRQSLGQGLEFLIYFQGNSAPDKSGLPSDRFSAERTGGSVSTLTIQRTQQEDSAVYLCASSLVDGNSEQFFGPGTRLTVL.

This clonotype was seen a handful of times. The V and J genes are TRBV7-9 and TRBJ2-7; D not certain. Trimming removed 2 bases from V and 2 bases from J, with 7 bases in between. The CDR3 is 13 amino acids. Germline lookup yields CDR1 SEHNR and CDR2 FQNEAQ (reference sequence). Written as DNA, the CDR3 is TGTGCCAGCAGCTTATCAGGCCCCTACGAGCAGTACTTC. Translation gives CASSLSGPYEQYF.

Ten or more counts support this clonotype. The DNA of the CDR3 is TGTGCCAGCAGTTTGTCAGGTGGAAACACCATATATTTT. It codes for CASSLSGGNTIYF. The chain carries TRBV12-3 or TRBV12-4 and TRBJ1-3; D not certain. This CDR3 contains 13 residues. Trimming removed 3 bases at V and 3 bases at J, with 6 bases between.

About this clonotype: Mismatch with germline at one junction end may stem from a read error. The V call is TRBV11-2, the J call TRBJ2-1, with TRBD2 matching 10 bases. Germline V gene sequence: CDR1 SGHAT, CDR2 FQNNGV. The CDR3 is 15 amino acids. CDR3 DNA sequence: TGTGCCAGCACCTTAGGGACTAGCGTCTTCGATGAGCAGTTCTTC. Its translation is CASTLGTSVFDEQFF. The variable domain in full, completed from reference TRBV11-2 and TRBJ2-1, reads EAGVAQSPRYKIIEKRQSVAFWCNPISGHATLYWYQQILGQGPKLLIQFQNNGVVDDSQLPKDRFSAERLKGVDSTLKIQPAKLEDSAVYLCASTLGTSVFDEQFFGPGTRLTVL.

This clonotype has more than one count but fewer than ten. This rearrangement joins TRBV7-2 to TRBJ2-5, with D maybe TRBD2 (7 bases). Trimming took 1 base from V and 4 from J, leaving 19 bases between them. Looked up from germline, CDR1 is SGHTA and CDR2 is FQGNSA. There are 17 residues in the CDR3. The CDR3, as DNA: TGTGCCAGCAGCTTAGTATTGGTAGTAGGGGGGGGAGAGACCCAGTACTTC. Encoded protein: CASSLVLVVGGGETQYF.

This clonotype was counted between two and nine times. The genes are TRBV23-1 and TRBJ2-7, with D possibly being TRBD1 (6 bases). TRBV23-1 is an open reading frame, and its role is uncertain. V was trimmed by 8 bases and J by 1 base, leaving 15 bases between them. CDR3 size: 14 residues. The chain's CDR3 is CASPRTEASYEQYF. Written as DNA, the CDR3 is TGCGCCAGCCCCCGGACAGAAGCATCCTACGAGCAGTACTTC.

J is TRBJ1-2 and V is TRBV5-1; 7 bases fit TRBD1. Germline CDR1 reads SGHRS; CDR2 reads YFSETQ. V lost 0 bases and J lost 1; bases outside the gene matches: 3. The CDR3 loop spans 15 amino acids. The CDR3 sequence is CASSLERDSNYGYTF. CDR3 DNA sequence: TGCGCCAGCAGCTTGGAACGGGACAGTAACTATGGCTACACCTTC.

CDR3 region: CSAFFSTDTQYF. CDR3 nucleotide sequence: TGCAGCGCCTTTTTTAGCACAGATACGCAGTATTTT. This chain connects TRBV29-1 to TRBJ2-3; no reliable D call. Germline V CDR1 and CDR2: SQVTM, ANQGSEA. CDR3 size: 12 residues. Trimming stripped 7 bases from V and 0 bases from J, with 8 bases between.

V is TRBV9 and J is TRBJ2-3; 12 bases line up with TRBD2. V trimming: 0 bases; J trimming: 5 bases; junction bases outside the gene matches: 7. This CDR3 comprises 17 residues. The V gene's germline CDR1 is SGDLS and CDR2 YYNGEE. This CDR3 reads CASSVAPTSGGIDTQYF. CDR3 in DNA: TGTGCCAGCAGCGTAGCTCCCACTAGCGGGGGGATAGATACGCAGTATTTT.

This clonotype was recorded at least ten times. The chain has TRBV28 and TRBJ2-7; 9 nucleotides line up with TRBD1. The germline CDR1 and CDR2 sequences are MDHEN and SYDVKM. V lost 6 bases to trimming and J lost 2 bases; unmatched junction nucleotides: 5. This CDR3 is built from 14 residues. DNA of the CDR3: TGTGCCAGCAGCCTCCGGGACAGGGCCTACGAGCAGTACTTC. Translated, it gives CASSLRDRAYEQYF.

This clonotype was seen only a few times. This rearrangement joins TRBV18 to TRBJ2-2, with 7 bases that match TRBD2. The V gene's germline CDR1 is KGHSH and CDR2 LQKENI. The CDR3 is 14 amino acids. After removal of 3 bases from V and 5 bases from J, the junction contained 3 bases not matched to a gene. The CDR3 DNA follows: TGTGCCAGCTCACCGAAAGCGGGGACCGGGGAGCTGTTTTTT. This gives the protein CASSPKAGTGELFF.

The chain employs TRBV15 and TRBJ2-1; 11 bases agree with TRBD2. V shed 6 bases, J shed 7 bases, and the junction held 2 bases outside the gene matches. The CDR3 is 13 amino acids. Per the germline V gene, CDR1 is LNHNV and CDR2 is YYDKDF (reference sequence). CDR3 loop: CATRASGRNEQFF. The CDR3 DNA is TGTGCCACCAGGGCTAGCGGGAGGAATGAGCAGTTCTTC.

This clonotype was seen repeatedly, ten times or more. The CDR3 region has the DNA TGTGCCAGCAACGCCGGGACAGCGAACACTGAAGCTTTCTTT. Residues: CASNAGTANTEAFF. The chain couples TRBV7-2 to TRBJ1-1; TRBD1 matches at 7 bases. This CDR3 has 14 residues. Germline V CDR1 and CDR2: SGHTA, FQGNSA. J lost 1 base, V lost 7 bases, and 6 bases had no gene match.

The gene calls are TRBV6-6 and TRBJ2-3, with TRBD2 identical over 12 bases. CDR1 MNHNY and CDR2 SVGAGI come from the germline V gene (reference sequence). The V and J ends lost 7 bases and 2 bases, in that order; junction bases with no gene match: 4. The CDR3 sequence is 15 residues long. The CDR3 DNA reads TGTGCCAGCACCGGACTAGCGGGGCTCACAGATACGCAGTATTTT. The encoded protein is CASTGLAGLTDTQYF.

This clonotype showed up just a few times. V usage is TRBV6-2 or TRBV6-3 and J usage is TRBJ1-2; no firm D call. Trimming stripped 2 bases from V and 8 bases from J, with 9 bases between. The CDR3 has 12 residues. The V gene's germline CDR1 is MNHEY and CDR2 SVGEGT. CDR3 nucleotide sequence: TGTGCCAGCAGTTACGTCCGGGGAGGCTACACCTTC. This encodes CASSYVRGGYTF.

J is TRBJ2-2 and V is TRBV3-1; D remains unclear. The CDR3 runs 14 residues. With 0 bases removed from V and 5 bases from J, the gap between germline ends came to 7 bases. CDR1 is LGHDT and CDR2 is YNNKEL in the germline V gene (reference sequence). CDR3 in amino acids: CASSQDLNTGELFF. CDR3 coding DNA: TGTGCCAGCAGCCAAGATCTTAATACCGGGGAGCTGTTTTTT.

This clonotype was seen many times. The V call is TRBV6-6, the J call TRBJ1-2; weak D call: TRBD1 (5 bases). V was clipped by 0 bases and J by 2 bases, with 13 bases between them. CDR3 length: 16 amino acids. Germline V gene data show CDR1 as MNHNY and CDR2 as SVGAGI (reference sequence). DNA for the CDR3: TGTGCCAGCAGTTACTCGAGCGGACACCGGAACTATGGCTACACCTTC. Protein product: CASSYSSGHRNYGYTF.

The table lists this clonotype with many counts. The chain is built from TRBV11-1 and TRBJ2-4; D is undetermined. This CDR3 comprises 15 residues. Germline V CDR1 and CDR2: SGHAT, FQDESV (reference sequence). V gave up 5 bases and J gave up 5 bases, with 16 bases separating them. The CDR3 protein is CASSEINFGQNIQYF. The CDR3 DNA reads TGTGCCAGCAGCGAGATAAACTTTGGGCAAAACATTCAGTACTTC.

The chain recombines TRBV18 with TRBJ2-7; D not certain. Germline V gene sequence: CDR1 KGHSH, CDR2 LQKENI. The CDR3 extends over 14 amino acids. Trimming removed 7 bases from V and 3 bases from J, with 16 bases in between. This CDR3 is CASLATDTIYEQYF. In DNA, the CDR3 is TGTGCCAGCTTAGCTACAGACACTATCTACGAGCAGTACTTC.

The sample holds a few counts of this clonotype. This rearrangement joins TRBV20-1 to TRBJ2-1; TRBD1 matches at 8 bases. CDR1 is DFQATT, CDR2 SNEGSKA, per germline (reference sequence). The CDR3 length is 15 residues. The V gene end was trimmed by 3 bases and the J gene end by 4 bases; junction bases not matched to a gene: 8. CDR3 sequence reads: CSARANRGRYNEQFF. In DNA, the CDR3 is TGCAGTGCTAGGGCGAACAGGGGGAGGTACAATGAGCAGTTCTTC.

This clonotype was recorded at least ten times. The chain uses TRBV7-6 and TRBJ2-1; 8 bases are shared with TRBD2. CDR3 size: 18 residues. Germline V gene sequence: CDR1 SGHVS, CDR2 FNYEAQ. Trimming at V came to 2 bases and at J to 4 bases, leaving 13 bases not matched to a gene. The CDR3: CASSLRPAVGGRYNEQFF. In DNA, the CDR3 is TGTGCCAGCAGCTTAAGGCCGGCTGTCGGCGGGAGGTACAATGAGCAGTTCTTC.

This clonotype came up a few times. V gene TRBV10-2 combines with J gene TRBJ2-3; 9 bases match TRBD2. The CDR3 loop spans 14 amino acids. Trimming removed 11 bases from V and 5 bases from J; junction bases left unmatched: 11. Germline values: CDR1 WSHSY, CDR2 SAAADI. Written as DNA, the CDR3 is TGCGCCGGCCGGCTAGCGGGGCAGGGAGATACGCAGTATTTT. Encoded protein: CAGRLAGQGDTQYF.

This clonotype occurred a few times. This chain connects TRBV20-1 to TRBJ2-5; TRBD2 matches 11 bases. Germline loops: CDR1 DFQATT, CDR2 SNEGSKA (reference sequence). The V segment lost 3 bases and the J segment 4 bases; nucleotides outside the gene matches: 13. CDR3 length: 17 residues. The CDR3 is CSASFLAGGVRGETQYF. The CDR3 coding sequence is TGCAGTGCTAGTTTCCTAGCGGGAGGAGTGAGGGGAGAGACCCAGTACTTC.

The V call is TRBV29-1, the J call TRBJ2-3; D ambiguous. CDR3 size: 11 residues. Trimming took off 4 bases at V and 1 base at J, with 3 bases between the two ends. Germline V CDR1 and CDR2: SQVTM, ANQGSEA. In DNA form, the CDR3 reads TGCAGCGTTGGGGGCACAGATACGCAGTATTTT. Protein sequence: CSVGGTDTQYF.

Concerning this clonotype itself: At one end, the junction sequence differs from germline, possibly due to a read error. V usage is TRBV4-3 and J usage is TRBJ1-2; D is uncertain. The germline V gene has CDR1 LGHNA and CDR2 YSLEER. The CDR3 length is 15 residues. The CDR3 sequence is CASSQDGVSNYSYTF. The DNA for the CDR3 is TGCGCCAGCAGCCAAGACGGGGTGTCGAACTATAGCTACACCTTC.